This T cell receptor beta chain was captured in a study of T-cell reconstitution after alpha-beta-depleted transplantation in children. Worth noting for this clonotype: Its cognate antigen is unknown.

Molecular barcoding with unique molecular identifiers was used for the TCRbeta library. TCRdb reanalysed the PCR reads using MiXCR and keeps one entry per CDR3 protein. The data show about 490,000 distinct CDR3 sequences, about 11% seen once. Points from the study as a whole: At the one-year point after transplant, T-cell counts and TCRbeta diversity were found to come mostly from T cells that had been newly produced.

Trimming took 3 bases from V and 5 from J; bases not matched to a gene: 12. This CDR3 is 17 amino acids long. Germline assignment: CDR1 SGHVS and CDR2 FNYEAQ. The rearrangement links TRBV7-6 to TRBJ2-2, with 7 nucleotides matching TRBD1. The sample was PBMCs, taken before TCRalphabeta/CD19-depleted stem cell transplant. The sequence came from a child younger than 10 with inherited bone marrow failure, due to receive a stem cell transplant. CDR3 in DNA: TGTGCCAGCAGCTTGCGTCTGAGGACAGGTTGGACCGGGGAGCTGTTTTTT. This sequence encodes CASSLRLRTGWTGELFF.